One sample yielded the 4 T cell receptor beta chains listed below, sequenced in a study of CD8+ T cells in alopecia areata. Specified treatment: oral pan-JAK inhibitor, 5-10 mg twice daily. Investigators isolated RNA and reverse transcribed it into cDNA to act as the sequencing template. Libraries were prepared by immunoSEQ multiplex PCR; TCRdb keeps only in-frame clonotypes and omits some of them. Of over 150,000 clones in the sample, 53% were seen once. The sample was CD8+ T cells sorted from blood, taken at week 24, from a patient treated with tofacitinib. These receptor sequences come from a human donor with alopecia areata.

This chain joins TRBV4-3 and TRBJ2-5; D uncertain. The CDR3 is 15 amino acids. Trimming left V 1 base short and J 2 bases short, with 11 bases between. Looked up from germline, CDR1 is LGHNA and CDR2 is YSLEER. In nucleotides, the CDR3 is TGCGCCAGCAGCCAAGGCAGTCAAGGACAAGAGACCCAGTACTTC. Protein: CASSQGSQGQETQYF.

The chain has TRBV9 and TRBJ2-1, with TRBD2 identical over 13 bases. The V segment lost 1 base and the J segment 6 bases; nucleotides outside the gene matches: 1. CDR1 is SGDLS and CDR2 is YYNGEE in the germline V gene. The CDR3 is made up of 15 amino acids. The CDR3 DNA sequence: TGTGCCAGCAGCGTATGGACTAGCGGGGGCAATGAGCAGTTCTTC. It codes for CASSVWTSGGNEQFF.

This chain connects TRBV9 to TRBJ2-2; possibly TRBD2 for D (5 bases). V lost 0 bases to trimming and J lost 1 base, with 7 bases between them. The CDR3 extends over 15 amino acids. Germline loops: CDR1 SGDLS, CDR2 YYNGEE. Here the CDR3 DNA reads TGTGCCAGCAGCGTAGCCGGGAAGAACACCGGGGAGCTGTTTTTT. Translating it yields CASSVAGKNTGELFF. Together with reference TRBV9 and TRBJ2-2, the CDR3 gives the full variable domain: DSGVTQTPKHLITATGQRVTLRCSPRSGDLSVYWYQQSLDQGLQFLIQYYNGEERAKGNILERFSAQQFPDLHSELNLSSLELGDSALYFCASSVAGKNTGELFFGEGSRLTVL.

Worth noting for this clone: Other nucleotide sequences from this sample produce the same CDR3. The chain couples TRBV5-1 to TRBJ2-1; D is undetermined. Germline loops: CDR1 SGHRS, CDR2 YFSETQ. The V end lost 0 bases, the J end lost 7 bases, and 2 bases lay between the germline ends. The CDR3 extends over 11 amino acids. CDR3 residues: CASSLGNEQFF. The CDR3 region has the DNA TGCGCCAGCAGCTTGGGTAATGAGCAGTTCTTC.